The T cell receptor beta chain described here comes from a study of blood T cell repertoires in COVID-19. Study-level information: Sample material is recorded as cDNA or gDNA derived from T cells, B-cell-depleted T cells, or PBMCs.

Participant age was roughly 18 to 90 years, and participants resided in 25 or so US areas. Categorization into cohorts depended on clinical history that participants reported. Only in-frame clones appear in the TCRdb table, and some are missing; sequencing was by immunoSEQ multiplex PCR. Of 250,000 to 300,000 clones listed, over 75% are singletons. Trimming left V 5 bases short and J 1 base short, with 7 bases between. CDR1 is KGHDR, CDR2 SFDVKD, per germline. This CDR3 region has 13 residues. The chain combines TRBV24-1 with TRBJ1-1, with D maybe TRBD1 (5 bases). This clonotype was obtained from a woman younger than 45 who had recovered from COVID-19. Sequenced sample: PBMCs or T cells enriched from blood (not recorded which). The CDR3 reads CATSAGPNTEAFF. CDR3 in DNA: TGTGCCACCAGTGCAGGGCCGAACACTGAAGCTTTCTTT.